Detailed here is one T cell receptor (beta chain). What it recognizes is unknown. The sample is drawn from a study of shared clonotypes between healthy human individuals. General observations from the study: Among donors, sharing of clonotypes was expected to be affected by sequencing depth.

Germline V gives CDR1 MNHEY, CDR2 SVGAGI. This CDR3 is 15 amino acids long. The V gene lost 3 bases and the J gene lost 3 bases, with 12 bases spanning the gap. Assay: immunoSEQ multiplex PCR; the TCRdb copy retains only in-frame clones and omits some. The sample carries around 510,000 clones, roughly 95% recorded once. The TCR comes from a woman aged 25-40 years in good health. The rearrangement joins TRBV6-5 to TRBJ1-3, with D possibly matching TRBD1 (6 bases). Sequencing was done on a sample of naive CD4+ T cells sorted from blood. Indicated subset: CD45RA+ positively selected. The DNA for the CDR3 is TGTGCCAGCAGTTATCAGACAGGCGGTGGAAACACCATATATTTT. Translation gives CASSYQTGGGNTIYF.